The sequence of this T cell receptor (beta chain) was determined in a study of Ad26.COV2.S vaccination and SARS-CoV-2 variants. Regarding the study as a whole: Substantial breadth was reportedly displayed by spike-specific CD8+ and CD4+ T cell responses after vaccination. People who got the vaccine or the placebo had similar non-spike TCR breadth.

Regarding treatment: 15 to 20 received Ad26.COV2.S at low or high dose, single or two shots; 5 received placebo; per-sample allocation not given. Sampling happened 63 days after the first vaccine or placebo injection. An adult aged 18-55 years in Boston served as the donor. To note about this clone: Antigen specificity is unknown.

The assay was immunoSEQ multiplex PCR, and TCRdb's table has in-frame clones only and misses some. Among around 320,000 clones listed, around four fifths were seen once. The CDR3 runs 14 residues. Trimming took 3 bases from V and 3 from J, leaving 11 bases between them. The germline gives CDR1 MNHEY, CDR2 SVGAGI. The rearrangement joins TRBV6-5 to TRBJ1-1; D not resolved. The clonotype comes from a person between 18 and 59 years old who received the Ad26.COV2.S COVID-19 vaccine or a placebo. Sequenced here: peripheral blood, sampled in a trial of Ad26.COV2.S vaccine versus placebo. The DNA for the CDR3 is TGTGCCAGCAGTTATTGGGGATCGGACACTGAAGCTTTCTTT. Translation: CASSYWGSDTEAFF.